These 23 T cell receptor beta chains share one sample of origin, sequenced in a study of shared clonotypes between healthy human individuals. Sequenced by immunoSEQ multiplex PCR; TCRdb stores in-frame clones only, minus some. In the table there are under 550,000 clones, about 95% of which are singletons. The specimen was naive CD4+ T cells sorted from blood. The subset: CD45RA+ positively selected. These receptors came from a woman between 25 and 40 years old in good health.

This chain connects TRBV29-1 to TRBJ2-7; 10 nucleotides align to TRBD2. The CDR3 contains 14 residues. The ends lost 7 bases at V and 6 bases at J; junction bases unmatched: 12. CDR1 is SQVTM, CDR2 ANQGSEA, per germline. As DNA, the CDR3 is TGCAGCGCCCGAGGGCCTAGCGGGAGCAGCGAGCAGTACTTC. This sequence encodes CSARGPSGSSEQYF.

The chain recombines TRBV30 with TRBJ1-4; no clear D gene. The CDR3 totals 11 residues. Germline loops: CDR1 GTSNPN, CDR2 SVGIG (reference sequence). Trimming cost V 1 base and J 8 bases, with 5 bases left between them. CDR3 sequence: CAWSAGEKLFF. The CDR3 region has the DNA TGTGCCTGGAGTGCGGGAGAAAAACTGTTTTTT.

The chain has TRBV29-1 and TRBJ2-3; D remains unclear. Looked up from germline, CDR1 is SQVTM and CDR2 is ANQGSEA. The CDR3 contains 15 residues. Trimming left V 3 bases short and J 1 base short, with 14 bases between. CDR3 sequence reads: CSVDRADVGTDTQYF. The CDR3 DNA reads as TGCAGCGTTGATCGTGCGGATGTCGGCACAGATACGCAGTATTTT.

The chain employs TRBV5-4 and TRBJ2-1; possible D gene TRBD2, 5 bases. The CDR3 spans 15 residues. The V gene lost 9 bases and the J gene lost 0 bases, with 16 bases spanning the gap. Germline V lookup: CDR1 SGHNT, CDR2 YYREEE (reference sequence). CDR3 coding DNA: TGTGCCACCTTCCCCCGGGATAGCTCCTACAATGAGCAGTTCTTC. It codes for CATFPRDSSYNEQFF. Filled out from reference TRBV5-4 and TRBJ2-1, the complete variable domain reads ETGVTQSPTHLIKTRGQQVTLRCSSQSGHNTVSWYQQALGQGPQFIFQYYREEENGRGNFPPRFSGLQFPNYSSELNVNALELDDSALYLCATFPRDSSYNEQFFGPGTRLTVL.

The gene calls are TRBV28 and TRBJ2-3; 8 bases map to TRBD2. Germline CDR1 reads MDHEN; CDR2 reads SYDVKM. V gave up 6 bases and J gave up 2 bases; unmatched junction bases: 4. The CDR3 sequence is 14 residues long. The CDR3: CASRQTSDTDTQYF. The CDR3 DNA is TGTGCCAGCAGACAGACTAGCGACACAGATACGCAGTATTTT.

The gene calls are TRBV5-6 and TRBJ2-5, with D possibly being TRBD2 (5 bases). Trimming took 4 bases from V and 1 from J, leaving 8 bases between them. CDR1 and CDR2 (germline): SGHDT, YYEEEE. This CDR3 contains 13 residues. The CDR3 DNA sequence: TGTGCCAGCAGCCCTCGGGGCCAAGAGACCCAGTACTTC. This codes for CASSPRGQETQYF. The full variable domain, its missing parts supplied by reference TRBV5-6 and TRBJ2-5, is DAGVTQSPTHLIKTRGQQVTLRCSPKSGHDTVSWYQQALGQGPQFIFQYYEEEERQRGNFPDRFSGHQFPNYSSELNVNALLLGDSALYLCASSPRGQETQYFGPGTRLLVL.

The chain links TRBV28 to TRBJ2-1, with D perhaps assigned TRBD1 or TRBD2 (8 bases each). CDR1 and CDR2 from the germline V gene are MDHEN and SYDVKM. V lost 1 base, J lost 1 base, and 20 bases lay in between. The CDR3 covers 19 residues. CDR3 sequence: CASSLFQGAKRESYNEQFF. The CDR3 bases are TGTGCCAGCAGTTTATTTCAGGGGGCAAAGCGGGAGTCCTACAATGAGCAGTTCTTC.

The J gene is TRBJ2-1, the V gene TRBV5-1, with 7 bases identical to TRBD2. In germline, CDR1 is SGHRS, CDR2 YFSETQ. The V gene end was trimmed by 0 bases and the J gene end by 0 bases; junction bases not matched to a gene: 3. This CDR3 is built from 16 residues. In DNA, the CDR3 is TGCGCCAGCAGCTTGGGAGCGGGAAGCTCCTACAATGAGCAGTTCTTC. Residues: CASSLGAGSSYNEQFF.

In this sample, this clone turned up once. The rearrangement joins TRBV4-1 to TRBJ1-4; D is unclear. Germline loops: CDR1 MGHRA, CDR2 YSYEKL. The length of the CDR3 is 13 residues. Trimming cost V 0 bases and J 10 bases, with 9 bases left between them. CDR3 loop: CASSQERKRKLFF. The DNA for the CDR3 is TGCGCCAGCAGCCAAGAGAGGAAACGAAAACTGTTTTTT.

The V call is TRBV18, the J call TRBJ2-3; unclear D gene. V shed 0 bases and J shed 4 bases, with 8 bases lying between them. Looked up from germline, CDR1 is KGHSH and CDR2 is LQKENI. This CDR3 comprises 14 residues. The CDR3 DNA follows: TGTGCCAGCTCACCACCGCCCAACTCAGATACGCAGTATTTT. Its translation is CASSPPPNSDTQYF.

V usage is TRBV10-1 and J usage is TRBJ2-5; the D gene is possibly TRBD1 (5 bases). The CDR3 is 14 amino acids. V lost 5 bases and J lost 2, with 12 bases in between. From germline, CDR1 is WNHNN and CDR2 SYGVQD (reference sequence). DNA of the CDR3: TGCGCCAGCAGTCCCGGGCCAGGGCAAGAGACCCAGTACTTC. Its protein is CASSPGPGQETQYF.

V gene TRBV27 combines with J gene TRBJ1-1, with TRBD1 identical over 10 bases. CDR3 size: 16 residues. CDR1 and CDR2 (germline): MNHEY, SMNVEV (reference sequence). V shed 6 bases, J shed 6 bases, and the junction held 13 bases outside the gene matches. CDR3 nucleotide sequence: TGTGCCAGCAGCCGGGACAGGGGTTTCGTAAGCCCTGAAGCTTTCTTT. Translating gives CASSRDRGFVSPEAFF.

This clone has just one count. The chain links TRBV11-2 to TRBJ2-7; 7 positions match TRBD1. Germline CDR1 and CDR2: SGHAT and FQNNGV. This CDR3 contains 13 residues. The V gene end was trimmed by 7 bases and the J gene end by 2 bases; junction bases not matched to a gene: 5. CDR3 sequence: CASNRDRAYEQYF. The DNA of the CDR3 is TGTGCCAGCAACAGGGACAGAGCCTACGAGCAGTACTTC.

J is TRBJ2-3 and V is TRBV14, with D perhaps matching TRBD2 (6 bases). The CDR3 covers 17 residues. The V end lost 0 bases, the J end lost 0 bases, and 13 bases lay between the germline ends. The germline CDR1 and CDR2 sequences are SGHDN and FVKESK. In nucleotides, the CDR3 is TGTGCCAGCAGCCAAGATTGGGGGGTACTAAGCACAGATACGCAGTATTTT. Protein product: CASSQDWGVLSTDTQYF.

J is TRBJ1-1 and V is TRBV5-5; TRBD1 is a possible D gene (5 bases). Per germline, CDR1 SGHKS and CDR2 YYEKEE (reference sequence). V lost 4 bases and J 10 bases, leaving 17 bases between the germline ends. This CDR3 has 13 residues. CDR3 in DNA: TGTGCCAGCAGCCAGGAGACAGTCTCGGGAGCTTTCTTT. This translates into CASSQETVSGAFF. The variable domain in full, completed from reference TRBV5-5 and TRBJ1-1, reads DAGVTQSPTHLIKTRGQQVTLRCSPISGHKSVSWYQQVLGQGPQFIFQYYEKEERGRGNFPDRFSARQFPNYSSELNVNALLLGDSALYLCASSQETVSGAFFGQGTRLTVV.

The rearrangement uses TRBV28 and TRBJ1-5; possible D gene TRBD1, 6 bases. The V end lost 5 bases, the J end lost 2 bases, and 16 bases lay between the germline ends. The CDR3 has 16 residues. Germline values: CDR1 MDHEN, CDR2 SYDVKM. CDR3 region: CASSPSRGSGNQPQHF. CDR3 DNA sequence: TGTGCCAGCAGTCCCTCGAGGGGGTCGGGCAATCAGCCCCAGCATTTT. The full variable domain, with the rest looked up from reference TRBV28 and TRBJ1-5, is DVKVTQSSRYLVKRTGEKVFLECVQDMDHENMFWYRQDPGLGLRLIYFSYDVKMKEKGDIPEGYSVSREKKERFSLILESASTNQTSMYLCASSPSRGSGNQPQHFGDGTRLSIL.

J is TRBJ1-6 and V is TRBV30, with D hard to call. The CDR3 runs 12 residues. V was clipped by 2 bases and J by 9 bases, with 8 bases between them. The germline gives CDR1 GTSNPN, CDR2 SVGIG (reference sequence). The CDR3 coding sequence is TGTGCCTGGAGTTCGATTGGTTCACCCCTCCACTTT. Protein product: CAWSSIGSPLHF.

The chain joins TRBV14 to TRBJ2-1, with TRBD1 matching 9 bases. The trim removed 6 bases at V and 4 bases at J, leaving 10 bases unmatched. The CDR3 sequence is 16 residues long. From germline, CDR1 is SGHDN and CDR2 FVKESK. Written as DNA, the CDR3 is TGTGCCAGCAGTCTTGACGGACAGGGGATGTACAATGAGCAGTTCTTC. Its protein is CASSLDGQGMYNEQFF.

This rearrangement joins TRBV5-1 to TRBJ2-3; D not resolved. V was pared by 5 bases and J by 6 bases, with 13 bases between. This CDR3 spans 13 amino acids. Germline loops: CDR1 SGHRS, CDR2 YFSETQ. Written as DNA, the CDR3 is TGCGCCAGCAGGATGGTTCCCGGGGATACGCAGTATTTT. It specifies CASRMVPGDTQYF.

The chain carries TRBV27 and TRBJ1-2; D may be TRBD1 (6 bases). The V and J ends lost 5 bases and 7 bases respectively, with 17 bases between them. The CDR3 sequence is 14 residues long. Germline CDR1 reads MNHEY; CDR2 reads SMNVEV (reference sequence). In nucleotides, the CDR3 is TGTGCCAGCAGTCCCGACAGGCCTACAGGTGGCTACACCTTC. Translated: CASSPDRPTGGYTF.

The rearrangement uses TRBV5-4 and TRBJ2-3; 12 bases match TRBD2. CDR1 and CDR2 from the germline V gene are SGHNT and YYREEE (reference sequence). Unmatched junction bases numbered 3, after V lost 4 bases and J lost 6 bases. This CDR3 has 14 amino acids. For the CDR3, the DNA is TGTGCCAGCAGCCCCGGACTAGCGGGGGATACGCAGTATTTT. Residues: CASSPGLAGDTQYF.

The V call is TRBV5-4, the J call TRBJ1-1; unclear D gene. The CDR3 consists of 15 residues. Germline-derived CDR1 and CDR2 are SGHNT and YYREEE (reference sequence). Deletions cut 4 bases from V and 6 bases from J, with 19 bases between. The CDR3 loop is CASSGVGKGGSEAFF. The CDR3 DNA reads TGTGCCAGCAGCGGGGTCGGTAAGGGAGGTTCTGAAGCTTTCTTT.

In its sample, this clone was seen a few times. V gene TRBV20-1 combines with J gene TRBJ2-3, with a weak D call TRBD2 (5 bases). V lost 7 bases and J lost 6, with 8 bases in between. Germline CDR1 and CDR2: DFQATT and SNEGSKA (reference sequence). The CDR3 is made up of 10 amino acids. The CDR3 sequence: CSGWEDTQYF. CDR3 sequence (DNA): TGCAGTGGATGGGAGGATACGCAGTATTTT.